The clone carrying this TCR beta chain was seen at least ten times. Time point described: newly diagnosed GD, antithyroid drugs for less than 3 months. RNA from PBMCs was the source of the TCR library. These data originate in a study of regulatory T cells in long-lasting Graves disease. TCR beta libraries were built with iRepertoire HTBI primers and Arm-PCR of CDR3 regions. TCRdb used MiXCR to reprocess the multiplex PCR reads, holding one entry per CDR3 protein. Among around 470,000 distinct CDR3 sequences listed, 14% were seen once. The sample also formed part of further work on T cells in Graves' hyperthyroidism and ophthalmopathy. That paper adds: The model forecast ophthalmopathy, anticipating it by a median around 6.4 months before onset.

The sample was peripheral blood mononuclear cells (PBMCs), taken at new diagnosis, from a patient treated with antithyroid drugs. The receptor was isolated from a woman aged 45-60 years with Graves disease.

The CDR3 DNA reads TGTGCCAGCAGTTTAACGGATTCACCCCTCCACTTT. Amino acids: CASSLTDSPLHF. The chain uses TRBV28 and TRBJ1-6; D is unresolved. The CDR3 is made up of 12 amino acids. The V end was cut by 2 bases, the J end by 8 bases, with 4 bases between. CDR1 and CDR2 (germline): MDHEN, SYDVKM.